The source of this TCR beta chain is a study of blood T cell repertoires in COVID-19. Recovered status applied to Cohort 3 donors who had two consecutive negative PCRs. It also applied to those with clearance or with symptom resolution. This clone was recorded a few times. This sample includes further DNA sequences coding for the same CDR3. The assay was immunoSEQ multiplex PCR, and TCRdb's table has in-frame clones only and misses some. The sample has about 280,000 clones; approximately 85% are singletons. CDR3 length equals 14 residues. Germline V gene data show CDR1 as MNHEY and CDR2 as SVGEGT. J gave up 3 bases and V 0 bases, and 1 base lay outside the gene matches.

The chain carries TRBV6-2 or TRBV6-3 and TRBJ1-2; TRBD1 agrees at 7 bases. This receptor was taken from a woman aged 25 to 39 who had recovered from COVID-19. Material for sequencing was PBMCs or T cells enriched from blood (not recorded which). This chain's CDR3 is CASSYSTGYYGYTF. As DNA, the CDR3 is TGTGCCAGCAGTTACTCGACAGGGTACTATGGCTACACCTTC.